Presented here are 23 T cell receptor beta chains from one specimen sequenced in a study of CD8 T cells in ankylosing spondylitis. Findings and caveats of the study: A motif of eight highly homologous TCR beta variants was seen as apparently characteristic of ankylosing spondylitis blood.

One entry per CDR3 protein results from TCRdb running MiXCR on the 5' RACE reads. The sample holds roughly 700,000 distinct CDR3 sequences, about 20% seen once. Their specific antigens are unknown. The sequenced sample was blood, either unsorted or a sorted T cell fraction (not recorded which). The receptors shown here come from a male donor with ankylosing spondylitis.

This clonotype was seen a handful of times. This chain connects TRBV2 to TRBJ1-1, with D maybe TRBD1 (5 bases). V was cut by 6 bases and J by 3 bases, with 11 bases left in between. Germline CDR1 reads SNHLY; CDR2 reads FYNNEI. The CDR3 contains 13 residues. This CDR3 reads CASSGREDTEAFF. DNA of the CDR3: TGTGCCAGCAGCGGCAGGGAGGACACTGAAGCTTTCTTT.

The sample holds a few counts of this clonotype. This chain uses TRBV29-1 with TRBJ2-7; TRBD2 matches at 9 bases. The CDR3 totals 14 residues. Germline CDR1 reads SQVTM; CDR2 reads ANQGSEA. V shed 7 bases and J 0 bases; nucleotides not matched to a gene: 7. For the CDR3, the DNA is TGCAGCGGCCGGACTAGCGCGAGCTCCTACGAGCAGTACTTC. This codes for CSGRTSASSYEQYF.

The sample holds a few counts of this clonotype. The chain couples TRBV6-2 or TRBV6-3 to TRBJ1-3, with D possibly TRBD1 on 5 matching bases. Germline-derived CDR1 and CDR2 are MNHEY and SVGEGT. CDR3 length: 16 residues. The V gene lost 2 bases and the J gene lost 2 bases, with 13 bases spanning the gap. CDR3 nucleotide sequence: TGTGCCAGCAGTTACGAAGGGGAGGCGGCTGGAAACACCATATATTTT. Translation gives CASSYEGEAAGNTIYF.

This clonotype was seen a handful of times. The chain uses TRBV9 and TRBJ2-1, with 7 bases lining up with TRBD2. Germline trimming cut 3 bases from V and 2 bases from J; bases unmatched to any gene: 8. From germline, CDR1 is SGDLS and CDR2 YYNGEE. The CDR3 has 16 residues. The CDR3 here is CASSAEQGGPYNEQFF. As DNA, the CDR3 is TGTGCCAGCAGCGCAGAGCAGGGAGGGCCCTACAATGAGCAGTTCTTC.

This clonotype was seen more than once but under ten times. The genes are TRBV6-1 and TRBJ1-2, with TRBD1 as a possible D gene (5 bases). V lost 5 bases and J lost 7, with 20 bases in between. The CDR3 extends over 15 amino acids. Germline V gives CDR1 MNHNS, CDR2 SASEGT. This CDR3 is CASSRSSGGDGGYTF. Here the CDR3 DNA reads TGTGCCAGCAGTAGAAGCAGTGGAGGGGACGGTGGCTACACCTTC.

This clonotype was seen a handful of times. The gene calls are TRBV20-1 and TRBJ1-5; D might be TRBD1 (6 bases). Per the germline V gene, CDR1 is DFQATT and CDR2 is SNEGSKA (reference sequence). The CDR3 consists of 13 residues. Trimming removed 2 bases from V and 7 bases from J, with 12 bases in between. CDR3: CSARKQGSQPQHF. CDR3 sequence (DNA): TGCAGTGCTAGAAAACAGGGATCCCAGCCCCAGCATTTT.

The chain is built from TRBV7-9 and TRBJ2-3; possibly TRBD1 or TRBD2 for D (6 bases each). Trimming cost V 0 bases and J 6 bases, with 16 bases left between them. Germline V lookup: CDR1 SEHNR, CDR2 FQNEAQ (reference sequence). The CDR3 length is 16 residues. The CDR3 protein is CASSLAGGGTRDTQYF. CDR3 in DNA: TGTGCCAGCAGCTTAGCGGGGGGCGGTACCCGTGATACGCAGTATTTT.

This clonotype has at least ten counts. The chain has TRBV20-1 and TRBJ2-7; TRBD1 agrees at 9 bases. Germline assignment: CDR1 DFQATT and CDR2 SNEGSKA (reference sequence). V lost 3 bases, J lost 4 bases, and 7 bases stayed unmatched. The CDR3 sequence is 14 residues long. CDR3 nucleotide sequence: TGCAGTGCTAGTCCCGGGACAGGGTCTTACGAGCAGTACTTC. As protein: CSASPGTGSYEQYF.

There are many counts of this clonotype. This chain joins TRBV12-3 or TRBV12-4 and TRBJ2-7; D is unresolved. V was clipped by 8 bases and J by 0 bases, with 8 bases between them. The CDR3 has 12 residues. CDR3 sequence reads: CASGSNSYEQYF. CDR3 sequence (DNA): TGTGCCAGCGGGTCCAACTCCTACGAGCAGTACTTC.

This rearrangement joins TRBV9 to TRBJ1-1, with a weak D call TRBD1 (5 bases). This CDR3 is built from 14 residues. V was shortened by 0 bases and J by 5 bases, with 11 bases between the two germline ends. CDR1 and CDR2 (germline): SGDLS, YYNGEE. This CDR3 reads CASSVEEGRTEAFF. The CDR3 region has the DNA TGTGCCAGCAGCGTAGAAGAGGGGAGGACTGAAGCTTTCTTT. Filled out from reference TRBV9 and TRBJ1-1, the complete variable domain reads DSGVTQTPKHLITATGQRVTLRCSPRSGDLSVYWYQQSLDQGLQFLIQYYNGEERAKGNILERFSAQQFPDLHSELNLSSLELGDSALYFCASSVEEGRTEAFFGQGTRLTVV.

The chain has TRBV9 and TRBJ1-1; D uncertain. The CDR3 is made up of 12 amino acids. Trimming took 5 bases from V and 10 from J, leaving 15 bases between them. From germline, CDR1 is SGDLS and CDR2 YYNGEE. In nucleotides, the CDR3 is TGTGCCAGCAGTAGAGAGGGAGGTAGAGCTTTCTTT. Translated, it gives CASSREGGRAFF.

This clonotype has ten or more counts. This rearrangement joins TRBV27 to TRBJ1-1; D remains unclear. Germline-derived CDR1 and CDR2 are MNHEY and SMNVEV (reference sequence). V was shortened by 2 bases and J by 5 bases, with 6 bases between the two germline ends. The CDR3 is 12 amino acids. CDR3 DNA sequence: TGTGCCAGCAGTTTAATAGGAACTGAAGCTTTCTTT. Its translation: CASSLIGTEAFF.

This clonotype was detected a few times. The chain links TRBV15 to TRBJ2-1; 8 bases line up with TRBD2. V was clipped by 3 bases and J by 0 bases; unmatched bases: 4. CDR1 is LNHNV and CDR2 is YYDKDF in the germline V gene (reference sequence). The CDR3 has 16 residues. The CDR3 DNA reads TGTGCCACCAGCAGTCTAAGCGGGGGCTCCTACAATGAGCAGTTCTTC. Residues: CATSSLSGGSYNEQFF.

CDR3 loop: CASSLAPGTGEDEQFF. The CDR3 bases are TGTGCCAGCAGCTTGGCCCCCGGGACAGGGGAGGATGAGCAGTTCTTC. The gene calls are TRBV7-2 and TRBJ2-1, with 10 bases matching TRBD1. CDR3 length: 16 amino acids. V was clipped by 3 bases and J by 8 bases; unmatched bases: 10. Looked up from germline, CDR1 is SGHTA and CDR2 is FQGNSA.

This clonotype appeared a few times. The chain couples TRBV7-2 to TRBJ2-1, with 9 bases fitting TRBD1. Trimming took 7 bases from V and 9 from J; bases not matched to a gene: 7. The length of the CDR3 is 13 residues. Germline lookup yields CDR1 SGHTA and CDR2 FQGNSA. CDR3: CASNQQGAGEQFF. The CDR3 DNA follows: TGTGCCAGCAACCAACAGGGGGCTGGTGAGCAGTTCTTC.

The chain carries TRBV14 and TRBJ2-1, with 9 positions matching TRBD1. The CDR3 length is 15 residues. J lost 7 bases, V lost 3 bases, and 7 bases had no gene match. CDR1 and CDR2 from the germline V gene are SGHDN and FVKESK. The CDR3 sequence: CASSHPGTGRNEQFF. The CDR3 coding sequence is TGTGCCAGCAGCCACCCCGGGACAGGGCGGAATGAGCAGTTCTTC.

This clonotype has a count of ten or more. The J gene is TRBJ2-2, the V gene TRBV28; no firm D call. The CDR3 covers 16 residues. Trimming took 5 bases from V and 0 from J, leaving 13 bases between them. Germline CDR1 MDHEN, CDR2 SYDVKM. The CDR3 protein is CASSQGLETNTGELFF. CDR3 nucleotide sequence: TGTGCCAGCAGTCAAGGTCTGGAGACGAACACCGGGGAGCTGTTTTTT. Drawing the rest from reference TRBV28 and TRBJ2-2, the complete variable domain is DVKVTQSSRYLVKRTGEKVFLECVQDMDHENMFWYRQDPGLGLRLIYFSYDVKMKEKGDIPEGYSVSREKKERFSLILESASTNQTSMYLCASSQGLETNTGELFFGEGSRLTVL.

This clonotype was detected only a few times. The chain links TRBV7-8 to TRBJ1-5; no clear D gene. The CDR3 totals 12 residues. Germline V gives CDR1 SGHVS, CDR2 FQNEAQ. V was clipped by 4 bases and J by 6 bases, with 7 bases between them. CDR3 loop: CASSSTSQPQHF. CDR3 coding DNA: TGTGCCAGCAGCTCGACTAGTCAGCCCCAGCATTTT. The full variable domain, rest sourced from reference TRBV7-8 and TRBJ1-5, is GAGVSQSPRYKVAKRGQDVALRCDPISGHVSLFWYQQALGQGPEFLTYFQNEAQLDKSGLPSDRFFAERPEGSVSTLKIQRTQQEDSAVYLCASSSTSQPQHFGDGTRLSIL.

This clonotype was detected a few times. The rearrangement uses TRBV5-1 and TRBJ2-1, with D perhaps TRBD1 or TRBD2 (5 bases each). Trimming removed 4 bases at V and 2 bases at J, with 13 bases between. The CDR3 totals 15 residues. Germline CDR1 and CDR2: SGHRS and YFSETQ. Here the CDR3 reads CASSPEGDAYNEQFF. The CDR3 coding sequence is TGCGCCAGCAGCCCCGAAGGGGACGCCTACAATGAGCAGTTCTTC.

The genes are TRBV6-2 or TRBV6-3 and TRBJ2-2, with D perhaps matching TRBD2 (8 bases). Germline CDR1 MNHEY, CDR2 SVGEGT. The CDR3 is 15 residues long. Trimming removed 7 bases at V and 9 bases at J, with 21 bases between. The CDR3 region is CASTDPREGARELFF. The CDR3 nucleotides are TGTGCCAGCACCGACCCCCGGGAGGGGGCGCGGGAGCTGTTTTTT.

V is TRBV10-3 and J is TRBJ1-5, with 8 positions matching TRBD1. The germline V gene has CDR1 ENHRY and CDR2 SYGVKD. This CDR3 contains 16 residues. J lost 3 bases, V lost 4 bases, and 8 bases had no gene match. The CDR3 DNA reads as TGTGCCATCAGTGGCGAACAGGGGGATTCCAATCAGCCCCAGCATTTT. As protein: CAISGEQGDSNQPQHF.

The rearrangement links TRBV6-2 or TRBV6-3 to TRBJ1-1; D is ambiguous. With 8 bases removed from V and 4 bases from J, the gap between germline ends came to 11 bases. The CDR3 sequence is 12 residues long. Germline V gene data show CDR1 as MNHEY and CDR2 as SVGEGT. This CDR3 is CASGRGRTEAFF. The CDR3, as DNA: TGTGCCAGCGGTCGGGGTCGCACTGAAGCTTTCTTT.

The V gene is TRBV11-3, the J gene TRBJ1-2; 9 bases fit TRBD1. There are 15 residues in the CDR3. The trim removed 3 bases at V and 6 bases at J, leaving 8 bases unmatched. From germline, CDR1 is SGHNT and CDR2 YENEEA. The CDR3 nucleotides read TGTGCCAGCAGCTTGCAGGGACAGGGTACGGATGGCTACACCTTC. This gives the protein CASSLQGQGTDGYTF. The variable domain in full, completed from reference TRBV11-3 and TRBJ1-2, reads EAGVVQSPRYKIIEKKQPVAFWCNPISGHNTLYWYLQNLGQGPELLIRYENEEAVDDSQLPKDRFSAERLKGVDSTLKIQPAELGDSAVYLCASSLQGQGTDGYTFGSGTRLTVV.